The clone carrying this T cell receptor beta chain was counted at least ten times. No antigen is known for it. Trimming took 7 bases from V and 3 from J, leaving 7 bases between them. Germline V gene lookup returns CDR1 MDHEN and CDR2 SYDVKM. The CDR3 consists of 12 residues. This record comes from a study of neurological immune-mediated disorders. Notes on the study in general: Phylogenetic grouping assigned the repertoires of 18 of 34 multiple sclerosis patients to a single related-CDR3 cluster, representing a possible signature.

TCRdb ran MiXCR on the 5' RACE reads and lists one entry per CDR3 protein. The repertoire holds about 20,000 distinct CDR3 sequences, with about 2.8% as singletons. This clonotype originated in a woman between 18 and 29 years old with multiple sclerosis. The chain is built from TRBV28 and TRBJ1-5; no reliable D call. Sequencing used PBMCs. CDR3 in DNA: TGTGCCAGCACCAAATACAATCAGCCCCAGCATTTT. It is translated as CASTKYNQPQHF.